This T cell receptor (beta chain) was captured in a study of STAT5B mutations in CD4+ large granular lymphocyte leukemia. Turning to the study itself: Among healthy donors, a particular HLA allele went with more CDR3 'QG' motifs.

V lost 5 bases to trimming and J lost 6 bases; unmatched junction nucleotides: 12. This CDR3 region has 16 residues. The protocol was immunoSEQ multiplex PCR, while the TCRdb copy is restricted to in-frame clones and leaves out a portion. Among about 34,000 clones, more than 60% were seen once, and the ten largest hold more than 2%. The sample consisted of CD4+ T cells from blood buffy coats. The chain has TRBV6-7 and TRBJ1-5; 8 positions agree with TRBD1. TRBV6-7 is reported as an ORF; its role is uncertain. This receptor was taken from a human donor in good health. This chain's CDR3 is CASSTTDRGSGQPQHF. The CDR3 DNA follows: TGTGCCAGCAGTACGACCGACAGGGGTTCCGGTCAGCCCCAGCATTTT.